These T cell receptor beta chains were read from a single sample in a study of response to subunit inactivated influenza vaccine. TCRdb analysed the RT-PCR reads with MiXCR anew, one entry per CDR3 protein. The sample yields hundreds of thousands of distinct CDR3 sequences, roughly 20% seen once. The source was PBMCs from blood, collected about 5 days after vaccination. These receptors were collected from a man aged 45-60 years who received an inactivated influenza vaccine. The CDR3 runs from the conserved cysteine through the conserved F or W. The D gene is left open where the match is weak. Clone size is not always given. Where it is, it says once, few, many or a class for expanded clones.

clone size	D gene	V gene	J gene	CDR3 protein	CDR3 DNA
.	TRBD1	TRBV15	TRBJ2-5	CATSAMTGGGETQYF	TGTGCCACCAGCGCCATGACAGGGGGCGGAGAGACCCAGTACTTC
.	.	TRBV28	TRBJ2-7	CASSPMGTTYEQYF	TGTGCCAGCAGCCCCATGGGGACAACGTACGAGCAGTACTTC
few	.	TRBV15	TRBJ2-3	CATSREQGFGLTDTQYF	TGTGCCACCAGCAGAGAACAGGGTTTTGGACTTACAGATACGCAGTATTTT
.	.	TRBV20-1	TRBJ2-1	CSTDEQFF	TGCAGCACGGATGAGCAGTTCTTC
.	.	TRBV12-3/TRBV12-4	TRBJ1-5	CASKGGSNQPQHF	TGTGCCAGCAAGGGAGGGAGCAATCAGCCCCAGCATTTT
few	TRBD1	TRBV5-1	TRBJ2-4	CASRDPGTGKNIQYF	TGCGCCAGCAGAGACCCCGGGACAGGGAAAAACATTCAGTACTTC
.	TRBD2	TRBV10-3	TRBJ2-2	CAVRSGATGELFF	TGTGCCGTTCGTAGCGGGGCCACCGGGGAGCTGTTTTTT
.	TRBD1	TRBV29-1	TRBJ2-7	CSVVGQGSYEQYF	TGCAGCGTTGTAGGACAGGGTTCCTACGAGCAGTACTTC
.	TRBD1	TRBV7-2	TRBJ1-2	CASSLETGHGYTF	TGTGCCAGCAGCTTGGAGACAGGGCATGGCTACACCTTC
.	.	TRBV12-3/TRBV12-4	TRBJ1-4	CASRLQDATNEKLFF	TGTGCCAGCAGGTTACAGGATGCAACTAATGAAAAACTGTTTTTT
.	.	TRBV21-1	TRBJ2-3	CASSIGDSRSPTDTQYF	TGTGCCAGCAGCATAGGGGACTCGAGAAGCCCCACAGATACGCAGTATTTT
.	TRBD2	TRBV28	TRBJ2-1	CASSSPVVAGGQRDNEQFF	TGTGCCAGCAGTTCCCCGGTCGTGGCGGGAGGACAACGAGACAATGAGCAGTTCTTC
.	TRBD1	TRBV5-1	TRBJ2-5	CASTDRGSGETQYF	TGCGCCAGCACCGACAGGGGTAGCGGAGAGACCCAGTACTTC
.	TRBD2	TRBV20-1	TRBJ2-1	CSARNGRESNEQFF	TGCAGTGCTAGAAACGGGAGGGAGAGCAATGAGCAGTTCTTC
.	.	TRBV6-2/TRBV6-3	TRBJ2-3	CASSQPGTSDTQYF	TGTGCCAGCAGCCAACCGGGAACCTCAGATACGCAGTATTTT
few	.	TRBV15	TRBJ2-5	CATSKRTGSETQYF	TGTGCCACCAGCAAAAGAACAGGGAGCGAGACCCAGTACTTC
.	TRBD2	TRBV20-1	TRBJ2-4	CSALGKTSGSFFNIQYF	TGCAGTGCCTTGGGAAAAACTAGCGGGAGTTTTTTTAACATTCAGTACTTC
few	.	TRBV7-2	TRBJ2-7	CASSLLPPYYEQYF	TGTGCCAGCAGCCTGCTACCCCCTTATTACGAGCAGTACTTC
few	.	TRBV5-4	TRBJ1-4	CASSLQGRKLFF	TGTGCCAGCAGCTTGCAGGGTAGAAAACTGTTTTTT
few	TRBD2	TRBV12-3/TRBV12-4	TRBJ2-5	CASRETSGGIETQYF	TGTGCCAGCAGAGAAACTAGCGGGGGTATAGAGACCCAGTACTTC
few	.	TRBV11-2	TRBJ2-2	CASSLIRGRTGELFF	TGTGCCAGCAGCTTAATCCGGGGCCGTACCGGGGAGCTGTTTTTT
few	.	TRBV20-1	TRBJ2-7	CSAPGGLYEQYF	TGCAGTGCCCCTGGGGGGCTCTACGAGCAGTACTTC
.	.	TRBV7-8	TRBJ2-7	CASSFREGTRSYEQYF	TGTGCCAGCAGCTTCCGGGAAGGAACTAGGTCCTACGAGCAGTACTTC
few	TRBD2	TRBV4-3	TRBJ2-3	CASSHGLAADTQYF	TGCGCCAGCAGCCATGGACTAGCGGCGGATACGCAGTATTTT
few	.	TRBV20-1	TRBJ1-5	CSAPDGGEPQHF	TGCAGTGCCCCCGATGGGGGGGAGCCCCAGCATTTT
many	.	TRBV20-1	TRBJ2-3	CSASVIGTRTDTQYF	TGCAGTGCTAGTGTGATTGGGACTCGCACAGATACGCAGTATTTT
many	TRBD1	TRBV20-1	TRBJ1-1	CSAPGTGGPNTEAFF	TGCAGTGCCCCCGGGACAGGGGGCCCGAACACTGAAGCTTTCTTT